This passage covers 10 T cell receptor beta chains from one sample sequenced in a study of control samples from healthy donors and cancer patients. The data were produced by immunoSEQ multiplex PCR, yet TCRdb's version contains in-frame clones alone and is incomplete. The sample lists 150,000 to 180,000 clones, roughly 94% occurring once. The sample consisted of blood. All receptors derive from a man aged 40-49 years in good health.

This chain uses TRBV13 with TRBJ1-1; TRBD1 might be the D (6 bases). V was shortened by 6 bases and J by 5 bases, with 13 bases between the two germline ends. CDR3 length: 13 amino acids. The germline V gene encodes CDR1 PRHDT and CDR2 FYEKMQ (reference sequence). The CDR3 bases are TGTGCCAGCAGAAAGCCCCAGGGGACTGAAGCTTTCTTT. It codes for CASRKPQGTEAFF. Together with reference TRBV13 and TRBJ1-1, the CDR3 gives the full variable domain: AAGVIQSPRHLIKEKRETATLKCYPIPRHDTVYWYQQGPGQDPQFLISFYEKMQSDKGSIPDRFSAQQFSDYHSELNMSSLELGDSALYFCASRKPQGTEAFFGQGTRLTVV.

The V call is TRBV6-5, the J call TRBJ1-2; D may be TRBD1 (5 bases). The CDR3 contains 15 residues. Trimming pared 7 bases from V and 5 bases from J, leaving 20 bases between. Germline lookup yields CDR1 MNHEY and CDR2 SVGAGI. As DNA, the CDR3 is TGTGCCAGCACTCCGGCGGCGGGCAGGGTTTATGGCTACACCTTC. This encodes CASTPAAGRVYGYTF.

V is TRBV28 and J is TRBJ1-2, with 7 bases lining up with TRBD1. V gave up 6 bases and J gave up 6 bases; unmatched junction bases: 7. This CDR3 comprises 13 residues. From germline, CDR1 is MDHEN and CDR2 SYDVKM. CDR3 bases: TGTGCCAGCAGCTCACAGGGGATGGATGGCTACACCTTC. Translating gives CASSSQGMDGYTF.

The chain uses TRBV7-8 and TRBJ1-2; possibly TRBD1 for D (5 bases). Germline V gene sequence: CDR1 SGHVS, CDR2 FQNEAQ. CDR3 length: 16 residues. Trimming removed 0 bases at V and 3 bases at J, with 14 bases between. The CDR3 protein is CASSLARGVGDYGYTF. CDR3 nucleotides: TGTGCCAGCAGCTTAGCGCGGGGAGTAGGGGACTATGGCTACACCTTC.

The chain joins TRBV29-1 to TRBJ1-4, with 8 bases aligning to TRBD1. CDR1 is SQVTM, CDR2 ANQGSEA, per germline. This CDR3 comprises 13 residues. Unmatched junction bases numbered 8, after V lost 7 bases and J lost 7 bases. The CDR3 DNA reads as TGCAGCGCTGGACAGGGAGCGGGTGAAAAACTGTTTTTT. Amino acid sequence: CSAGQGAGEKLFF.

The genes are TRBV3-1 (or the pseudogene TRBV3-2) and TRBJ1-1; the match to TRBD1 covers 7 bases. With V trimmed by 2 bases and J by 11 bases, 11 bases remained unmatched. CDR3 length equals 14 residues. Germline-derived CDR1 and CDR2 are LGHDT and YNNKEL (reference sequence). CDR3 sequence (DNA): TGTGCCAGCAGCCAATCCGGGGGACAGAACCGTGCTTTCTTT. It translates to CASSQSGGQNRAFF.

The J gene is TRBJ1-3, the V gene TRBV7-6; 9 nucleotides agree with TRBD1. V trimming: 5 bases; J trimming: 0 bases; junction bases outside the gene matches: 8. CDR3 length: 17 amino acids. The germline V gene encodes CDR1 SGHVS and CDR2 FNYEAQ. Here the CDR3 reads CASSLSGTGNSGNTIYF. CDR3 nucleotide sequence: TGTGCCAGCAGCCTTTCCGGGACAGGGAACTCTGGAAACACCATATATTTT.

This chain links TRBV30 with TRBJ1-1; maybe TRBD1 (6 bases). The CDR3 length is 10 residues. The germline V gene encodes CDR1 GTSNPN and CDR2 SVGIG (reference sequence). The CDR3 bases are TGTGGTTCGGGGGGGCCTGAAGCTTTCTTT. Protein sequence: CGSGGPEAFF.

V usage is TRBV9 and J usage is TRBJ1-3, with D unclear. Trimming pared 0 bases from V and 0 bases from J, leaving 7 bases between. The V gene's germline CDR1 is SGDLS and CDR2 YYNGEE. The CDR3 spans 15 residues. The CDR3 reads CASSVGAFSGNTIYF. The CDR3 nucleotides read TGTGCCAGCAGCGTAGGCGCCTTCTCTGGAAACACCATATATTTT.

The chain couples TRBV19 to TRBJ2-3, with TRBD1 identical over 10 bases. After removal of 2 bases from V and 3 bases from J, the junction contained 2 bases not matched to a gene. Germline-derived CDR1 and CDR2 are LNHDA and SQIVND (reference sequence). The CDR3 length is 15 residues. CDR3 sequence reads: CASSITGQGTDTQYF. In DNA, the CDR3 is TGTGCCAGTAGTATAACGGGACAGGGGACAGATACGCAGTATTTT. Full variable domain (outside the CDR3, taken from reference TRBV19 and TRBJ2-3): DGGITQSPKYLFRKEGQNVTLSCEQNLNHDAMYWYRQDPGQGLRLIYYSQIVNDFQKGDIAEGYSVSREKKESFPLTVTSAQKNPTAFYLCASSITGQGTDTQYFGPGTRLTVL.